The text below deals with one T cell receptor (beta chain). Which antigen it targets is not known. An end of the junction differs from the germline gene, which may be a read error. This sample stems from a study of esophageal squamous cell carcinoma under preoperative chemotherapy (dated by TCRdb to the late 2010s). In terms of the full investigation: TCR repertoires were profiled in both peripheral blood T cells and tumor-infiltrating lymphocytes. The study examined the effect of paclitaxel-nedaplatin chemotherapy on T-cell receptor repertoires in patients with esophageal squamous cell carcinoma. The cohort comprised four to six patients with primary esophageal squamous cell carcinoma. Repertoires from samples obtained before paclitaxel-nedaplatin therapy were compared with repertoires from samples obtained after paclitaxel-nedaplatin therapy.

The library was prepared using PCR. Sequenced on a HiSeq X Ten. TCR repertoires were characterized by high-throughput sequencing. In-frame beta chains were kept once TCRdb had trimmed the public reads at Q25 with fastp and called clones with MiXCR. Rows are combined by CDR3 protein, so each entry shows the most common genes and DNA. The sample table contains under 20,000 distinct CDR3 sequences; only one count was recorded for roughly 46% of them. The ten largest clones add up to roughly 28% of the sample. The germline V gene encodes CDR1 SGHNT and CDR2 YYREEE (reference sequence). The CDR3, from cysteine to phenylalanine, totals 15 residues. The kept DNA is CDR3 alone, 45 bases in frame from the first base. The time point label for this specimen denotes: after preoperative PTX-NDP chemotherapy. Patients received paclitaxel-nedaplatin as preoperative chemotherapy before surgery. Points the paper makes about the study in general: After chemotherapy, TCR diversity rose significantly in peripheral T cells, but this increase was not seen in tumor-infiltrating lymphocytes. Clonotype frequencies shifted immediately and substantially under paclitaxel-nedaplatin therapy, and abundant clones were more likely to contract than to amplify. The cohort was small, with only a few patients with esophageal squamous cell carcinoma analyzed. Tumor-infiltrating lymphocytes after treatment appeared to come partly from peripheral T cells migrating into the tumor, rather than solely from local clonal changes.

The V and J segments used are TRBV5-4 and TRBJ2-1; TRBD1 is perhaps the D gene, given 6 matching bases. The source of this sequence is a human donor with esophageal squamous cell carcinoma. The donor label of this sample is uncertain. This specimen was acquired from a patient given preoperative chemotherapy. The nucleotide sequence is TGTGCCAGCAGCTCTACAGGTCAGGGGTACAATGAGCAGGTCTTC. Its product reads: CASSSTGQGYNEQVF.